The 4 T cell receptor beta chains below were found in one sample sequenced in a study of glioma-infiltrating T cells. The iRepertoire nested amplicon-rescue multiplex PCR amplified TCR alpha and beta CDR3s from RNA. TCRdb recomputed calls from the multiplex PCR reads with MiXCR, one row per CDR3 protein. This sample has fewer than 200,000 distinct CDR3 sequences, with 30% to 40% found just once. The sample comprised glioma tissue, nonneoplastic brain tissue, or PBMCs (not recorded which). These receptor sequences come from a human donor with low-grade glioma or glioblastoma, undergoing nonglioma brain surgery, or in good health (not recorded which).

The chain links TRBV12-3 or TRBV12-4 to TRBJ2-7; D ambiguous. CDR3 length: 12 residues. V shed 5 bases and J shed 1 base, with 6 bases lying between them. The CDR3, as DNA: TGTGCCAGCAGTCCTTTTTCCTACGAGCAGTACTTC. Translated, it gives CASSPFSYEQYF.

In this sample, this clonotype turned up many times. The V call is TRBV6-1, the J call TRBJ2-7; TRBD2 aligns across 8 bases. There are 13 residues in the CDR3. With 8 bases clipped from V and 2 bases from J, the junction kept 5 bases outside the gene matches. Germline values: CDR1 MNHNS, CDR2 SASEGT. The CDR3: CASLSGTTYEQYF. The CDR3 nucleotides are TGTGCCAGCCTTAGCGGGACCACCTACGAGCAGTACTTC.

As regards this clonotype: The junction departs from germline at one end; a sequencing error may be responsible. The rearrangement uses TRBV5-4 and TRBJ2-5; tentatively, D is TRBD1 (5 bases). The length of the CDR3 is 14 residues. Germline V gene lookup returns CDR1 SGHNT and CDR2 YYREEE (reference sequence). Written as DNA, the CDR3 is TGTGCCAGCAGCTCCCAGGGTGATCAAGAGACCAAGTACTTC. It translates to CASSSQGDQETKYF.

This clonotype occurred a few times. V usage is TRBV11-3 and J usage is TRBJ2-7; D gene unclear. With 5 bases removed from V and 4 bases from J, the gap between germline ends came to 15 bases. Looked up from germline, CDR1 is SGHNT and CDR2 is YENEEA. The CDR3 covers 14 residues. For the CDR3, the DNA is TGTGCCAGCAGCCCGTCGTACAGTTTATACGAGCAGTACTTC. Protein: CASSPSYSLYEQYF.